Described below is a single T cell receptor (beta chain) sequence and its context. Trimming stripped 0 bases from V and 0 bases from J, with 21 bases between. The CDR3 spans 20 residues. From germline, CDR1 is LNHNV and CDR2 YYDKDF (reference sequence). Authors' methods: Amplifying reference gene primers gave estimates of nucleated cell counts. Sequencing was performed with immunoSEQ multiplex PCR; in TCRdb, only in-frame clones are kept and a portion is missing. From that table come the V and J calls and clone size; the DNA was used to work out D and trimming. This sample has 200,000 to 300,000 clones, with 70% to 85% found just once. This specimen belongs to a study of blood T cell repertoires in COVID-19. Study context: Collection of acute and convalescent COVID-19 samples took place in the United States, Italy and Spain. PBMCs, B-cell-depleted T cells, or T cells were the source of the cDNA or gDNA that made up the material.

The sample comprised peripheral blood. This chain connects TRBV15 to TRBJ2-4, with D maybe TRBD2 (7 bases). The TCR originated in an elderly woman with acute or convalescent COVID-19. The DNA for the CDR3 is TGTGCCACCAGCAGAGACAGGCCCGGGGGGCAGAAACTAGCCAAAAACATTCAGTACTTC. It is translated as CATSRDRPGGQKLAKNIQYF.